Shown below are 5 T cell receptor beta chains from a single sample sequenced in a study of tissue T cells after allogeneic stem cell transplantation. Indicated time point: mouse harvest day 7 after allogeneic transplant. Tail vein injection delivered 10^7 T-cell-depleted bone marrow cells and 10^6 splenic CD5+ T cells. Using immunoSEQ multiplex PCR, the repertoire was profiled, and TCRdb retains in-frame clones only, with some absent. Altogether some 3,700 clones are present, 50% being singletons, with the ten largest covering 6.3%. The sample was gut tissue. The source is a female BALB/c mouse given C57BL/6 T cells with graft-versus-host disease after an allogeneic hematopoietic cell transplant.

This clone was observed a handful of times. Mouse gene names apply. The CDR3 here is CASSITDGANERLFF. The sequenced part of the CDR3 DNA is TGTGCCAGCAGTATTACGGACGGGGCCAACGAAAGATTATTT. This chain joins TRBV19 and TRBJ1-4, with D uncertain. The CDR3 end falls 1 residue outside the read, so it is completed with the germline J gene. Trimming stripped 2 bases from V and 3 bases from J, with 11 bases between. This CDR3 comprises 15 residues. Germline assignment: CDR1 FNHDT and CDR2 SITEND (reference sequence).

Remarks on this clone: Gene names and germline match the mouse. The CDR3 is cut off 1 residue early in the read; its end comes from the germline J gene. The V and J genes are TRBV19 and TRBJ1-3, with a tentative D call TRBD1 (5 bases). The V end was cut by 2 bases, the J end by 3 bases, with 6 bases between. Per germline, CDR1 FNHDT and CDR2 SITEND (reference sequence). CDR3 length: 13 residues. The CDR3: CASSMRGGNTLYF. Incomplete CDR3 DNA: TGTGCCAGCAGTATGAGGGGTGGAAATACGCTCTAT.

As to this clone: The genes and germline here are from mouse. The sequence runs out 1 residue before the end of the CDR3; the remainder is reconstructed from the germline J gene. The rearrangement links TRBV4 to TRBJ2-3; D possibly corresponds to TRBD2 (7 bases). The CDR3 is 14 amino acids. Trimming left V 4 bases short and J 0 bases short, with 8 bases between. Germline V lookup: CDR1 LGHDT, CDR2 YNNKQL (reference sequence). CDR3 bases read: TGTGCCAGCAGCTGGGGGGCTAGTGCAGAAACGCTGTAT. This encodes CASSWGASAETLY. The full CDR3 is CASSWGASAETLYF.

Only a few counts were recorded for this clone. Here the gene names and germline are mouse. From the germline J gene comes the end of the CDR3, since the read stops 1 residue before it. The gene calls are TRBV1 and TRBJ2-7, with no clear D. The germline V gene has CDR1 NSQYPW and CDR2 LRSPGD (reference sequence). This CDR3 has 12 residues. V was cut by 1 base and J by 4 bases, with 5 bases left in between. CDR3 loop: CTCSAGQYEQYF. The CDR3 bases that were read are TGCACCTGCAGTGCAGGGCAATATGAACAGTAC.

This clone was counted between two and nine times. Gene names are the mouse ones. The CDR3 end lies 1 residue beyond the end of the read and is filled in from the germline J gene. The chain is built from TRBV13-3 and TRBJ2-2; the D is unclear. The CDR3 is made up of 14 amino acids. The V end lost 3 bases, the J end lost 1 base, and 7 bases lay between the germline ends. Germline V gives CDR1 NNHDY, CDR2 SYVADS. CDR3 DNA (partial): TGTGCCAGCAGTGCGTACAGAAACACCGGGCAGCTCTAC. As protein: CASSAYRNTGQLY. The complete CDR3 reads CASSAYRNTGQLYF.